The source of this T cell receptor (beta chain) is a study of response to subunit inactivated influenza vaccine. TCRdb called the RT-PCR reads again in MiXCR, with one record for every CDR3 protein. Here the sample spans about 650,000 distinct CDR3 sequences, 14% being singletons. A remark on this clonotype: Its antigen is still unknown.

Study-level results: It was suggested by the authors that few new T cells are recruited by each seasonal influenza vaccination.

In germline, CDR1 is KGHSH, CDR2 LQKENI. The CDR3 length is 15 residues. Trimming stripped 0 bases from V and 5 bases from J, with 14 bases between. The source was PBMCs from blood, collected less than 15 days before vaccination. The clonotype originates from a man between 50 and 59 years old who received an inactivated influenza vaccine. The chain couples TRBV18 to TRBJ2-7; possibly TRBD1 or TRBD2 for D (6 bases each). The CDR3 region has the DNA TGTGCCAGCTCACCACCGTCCGGGGGCTTCCACGAGCAGTACTTC. Protein sequence: CASSPPSGGFHEQYF.